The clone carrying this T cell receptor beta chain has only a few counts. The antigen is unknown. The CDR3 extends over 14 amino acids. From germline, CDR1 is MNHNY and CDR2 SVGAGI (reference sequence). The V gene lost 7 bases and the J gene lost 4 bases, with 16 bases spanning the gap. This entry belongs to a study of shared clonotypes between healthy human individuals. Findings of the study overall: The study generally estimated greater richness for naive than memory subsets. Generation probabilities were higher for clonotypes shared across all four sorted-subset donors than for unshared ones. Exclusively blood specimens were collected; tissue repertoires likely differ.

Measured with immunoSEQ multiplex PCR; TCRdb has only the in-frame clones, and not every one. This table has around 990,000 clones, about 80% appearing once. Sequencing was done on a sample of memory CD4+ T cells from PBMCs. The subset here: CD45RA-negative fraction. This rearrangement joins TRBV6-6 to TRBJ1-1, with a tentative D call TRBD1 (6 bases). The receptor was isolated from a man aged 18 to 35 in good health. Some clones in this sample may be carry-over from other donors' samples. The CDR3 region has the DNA TGTGCCAGCACTCCTCAGGGGCTGGGCACTGAAGCTTTCTTT. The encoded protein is CASTPQGLGTEAFF.